Below, one T cell receptor (beta chain) is given with its context. Looked up from germline, CDR1 is SGHRS and CDR2 is YFSETQ. The CDR3 length is 17 residues. V lost 4 bases and J 0 bases, leaving 17 bases between the germline ends. This sample stems from a study of blood T cell repertoires in COVID-19. About the research overall: Italy, Spain and the United States were the sources of the convalescent and acute COVID-19 samples. The analysed material was cDNA or gDNA that came from T cells, B-cell-depleted T cells, or PBMCs.

Original processing notes: Amplification of reference gene primers provided the estimated nucleated cell counts. This table comes from immunoSEQ multiplex PCR, and its TCRdb copy is limited to in-frame clones, with some not included. The V and J calls and clone size come from that table; D and trimming were worked out from the DNA. The data hold around 150,000 clones, with about 84% observed a single time. This sequence joins TRBV5-1 and TRBJ2-1; possibly TRBD2 for D (6 bases). Sample: peripheral blood. This sequence was found in a woman over 75 in a cohort sampled during active or convalescent COVID-19. The CDR3 DNA reads as TGCGCCAGCAGCCCCACCTCGGGGGTTTCCTCCTACAATGAGCAGTTCTTC. Its translation: CASSPTSGVSSYNEQFF.